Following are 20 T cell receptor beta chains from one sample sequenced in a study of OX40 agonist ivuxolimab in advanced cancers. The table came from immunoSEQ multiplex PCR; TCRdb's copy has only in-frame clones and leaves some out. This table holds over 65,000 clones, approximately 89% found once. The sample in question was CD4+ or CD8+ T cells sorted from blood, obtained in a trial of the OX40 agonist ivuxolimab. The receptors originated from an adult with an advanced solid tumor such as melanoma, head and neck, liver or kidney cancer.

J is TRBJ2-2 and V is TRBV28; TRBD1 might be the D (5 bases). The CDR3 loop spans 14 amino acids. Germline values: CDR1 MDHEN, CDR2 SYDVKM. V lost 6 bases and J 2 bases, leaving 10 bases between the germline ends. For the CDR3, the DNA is TGTGCCAGCAGCTACACAGGAAACACCGGGGAGCTGTTTTTT. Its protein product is CASSYTGNTGELFF. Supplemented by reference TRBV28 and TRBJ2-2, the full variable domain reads DVKVTQSSRYLVKRTGEKVFLECVQDMDHENMFWYRQDPGLGLRLIYFSYDVKMKEKGDIPEGYSVSREKKERFSLILESASTNQTSMYLCASSYTGNTGELFFGEGSRLTVL.

CDR3 amino acids: CASSLAQGGYNEQFF. The CDR3 region has the DNA TGCGCCAGCAGCTTGGCTCAGGGGGGGTACAATGAGCAGTTCTTC. The chain couples TRBV5-1 to TRBJ2-1; TRBD1 or TRBD2 may be the D gene (7 bases each). Germline-derived CDR1 and CDR2 are SGHRS and YFSETQ. The CDR3 totals 15 residues. V gave up 0 bases and J gave up 4 bases, with 11 bases separating them.

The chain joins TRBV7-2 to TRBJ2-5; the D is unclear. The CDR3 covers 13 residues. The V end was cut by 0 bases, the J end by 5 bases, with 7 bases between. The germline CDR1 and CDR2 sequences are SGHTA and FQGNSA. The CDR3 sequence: CASSLAAWETQYF. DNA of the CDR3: TGTGCCAGCAGCTTAGCGGCTTGGGAGACCCAGTACTTC.

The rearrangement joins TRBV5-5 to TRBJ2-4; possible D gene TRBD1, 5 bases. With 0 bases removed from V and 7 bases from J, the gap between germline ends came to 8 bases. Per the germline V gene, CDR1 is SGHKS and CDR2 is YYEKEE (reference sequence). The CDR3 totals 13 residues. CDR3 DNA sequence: TGTGCCAGCAGCTTGGTGCCAGGGAACATTCAGTACTTC. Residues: CASSLVPGNIQYF.

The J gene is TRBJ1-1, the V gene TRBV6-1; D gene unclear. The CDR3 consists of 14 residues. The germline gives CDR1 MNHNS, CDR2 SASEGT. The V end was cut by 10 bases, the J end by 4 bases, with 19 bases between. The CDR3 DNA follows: TGTGCCACCACCTCACAGAGGGTTTCCACTGAAGCTTTCTTT. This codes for CATTSQRVSTEAFF.

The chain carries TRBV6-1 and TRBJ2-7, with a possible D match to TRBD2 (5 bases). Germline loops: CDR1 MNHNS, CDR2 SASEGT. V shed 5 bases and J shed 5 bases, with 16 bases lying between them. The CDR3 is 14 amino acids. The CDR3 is CASSQERGRHEQYF. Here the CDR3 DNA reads TGTGCCAGCAGTCAAGAACGGGGTCGGCACGAGCAGTACTTC.

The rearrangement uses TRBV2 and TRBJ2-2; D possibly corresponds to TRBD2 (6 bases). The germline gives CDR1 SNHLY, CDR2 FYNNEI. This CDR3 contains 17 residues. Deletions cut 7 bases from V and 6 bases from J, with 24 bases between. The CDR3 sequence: CASTPRLGLLVPGELFF. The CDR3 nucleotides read TGTGCCAGCACCCCCCGATTGGGACTCCTGGTTCCCGGGGAGCTGTTTTTT.

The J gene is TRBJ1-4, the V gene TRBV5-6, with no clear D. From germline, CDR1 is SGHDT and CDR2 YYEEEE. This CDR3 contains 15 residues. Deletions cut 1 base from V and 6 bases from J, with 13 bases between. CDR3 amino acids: CASSLLDSDDEKLFF. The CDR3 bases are TGTGCCAGCAGCTTGTTGGACTCGGACGATGAAAAACTGTTTTTT.

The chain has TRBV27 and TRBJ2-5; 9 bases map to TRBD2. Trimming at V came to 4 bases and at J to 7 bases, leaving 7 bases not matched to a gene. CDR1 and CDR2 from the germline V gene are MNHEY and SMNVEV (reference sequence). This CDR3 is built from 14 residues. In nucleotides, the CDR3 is TGTGCCAGCAGTTCCTCTAGCGGGGTAGGGACCCAGTACTTC. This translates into CASSSSSGVGTQYF.

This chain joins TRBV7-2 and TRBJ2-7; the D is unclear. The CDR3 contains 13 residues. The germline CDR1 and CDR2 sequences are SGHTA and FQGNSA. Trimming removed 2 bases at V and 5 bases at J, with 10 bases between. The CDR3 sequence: CTSSLFNLDEQYF. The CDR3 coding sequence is TGTACCAGCAGCTTATTCAACCTCGACGAGCAGTACTTC.

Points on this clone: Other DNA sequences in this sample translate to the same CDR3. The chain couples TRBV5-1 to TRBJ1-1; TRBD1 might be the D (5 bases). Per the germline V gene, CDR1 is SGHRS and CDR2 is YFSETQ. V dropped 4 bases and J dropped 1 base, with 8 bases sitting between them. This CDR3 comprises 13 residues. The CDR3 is CASSPTANTEAFF. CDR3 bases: TGCGCCAGCAGCCCGACAGCGAACACTGAAGCTTTCTTT.

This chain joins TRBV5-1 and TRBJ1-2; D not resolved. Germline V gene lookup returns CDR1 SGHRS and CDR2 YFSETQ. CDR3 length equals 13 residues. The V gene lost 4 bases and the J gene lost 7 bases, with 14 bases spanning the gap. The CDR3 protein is CASSRGSSSGYTF. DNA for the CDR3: TGCGCCAGCAGCCGAGGGTCTTCCAGTGGCTACACCTTC.

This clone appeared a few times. CDR3 sequence reads: CASSRQDYPHLHF. The CDR3 nucleotides read TGCGCCAGCAGCCGACAGGACTATCCACACCTCCACTTT. The V gene is TRBV4-1, the J gene TRBJ1-6; TRBD1 might be the D (6 bases). V was shortened by 4 bases and J by 15 bases, with 16 bases between the two germline ends. CDR3 size: 13 residues. Germline CDR1 is MGHRA and CDR2 is YSYEKL.

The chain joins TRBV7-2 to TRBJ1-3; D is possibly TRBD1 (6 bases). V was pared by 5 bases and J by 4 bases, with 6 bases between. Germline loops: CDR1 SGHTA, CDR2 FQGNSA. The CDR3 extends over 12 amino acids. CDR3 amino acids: CASSRGGNTIYF. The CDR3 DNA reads TGTGCCAGCAGCAGGGGGGGAAACACCATATATTTT. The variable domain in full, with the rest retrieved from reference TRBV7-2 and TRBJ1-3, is GAGVSQSPSNKVTEKGKDVELRCDPISGHTALYWYRQSLGQGLEFLIYFQGNSAPDKSGLPSDRFSAERTGGSVSTLTIQRTQQEDSAVYLCASSRGGNTIYFGEGSWLTVV.

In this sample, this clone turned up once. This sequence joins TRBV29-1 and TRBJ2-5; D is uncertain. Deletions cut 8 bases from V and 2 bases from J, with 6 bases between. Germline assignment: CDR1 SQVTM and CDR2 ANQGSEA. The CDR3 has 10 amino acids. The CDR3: CSSLQETQYF. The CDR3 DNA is TGCAGCTCACTACAAGAGACCCAGTACTTC.

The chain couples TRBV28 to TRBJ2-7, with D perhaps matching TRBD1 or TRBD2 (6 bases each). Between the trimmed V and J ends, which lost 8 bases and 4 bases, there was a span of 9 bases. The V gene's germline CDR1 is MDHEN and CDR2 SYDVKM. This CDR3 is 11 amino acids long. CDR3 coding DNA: TGTGCCAGCGGGGGGCCTTACGAGCAGTACTTC. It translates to CASGGPYEQYF. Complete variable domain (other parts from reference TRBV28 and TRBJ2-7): DVKVTQSSRYLVKRTGEKVFLECVQDMDHENMFWYRQDPGLGLRLIYFSYDVKMKEKGDIPEGYSVSREKKERFSLILESASTNQTSMYLCASGGPYEQYFGPGTRLTVT.

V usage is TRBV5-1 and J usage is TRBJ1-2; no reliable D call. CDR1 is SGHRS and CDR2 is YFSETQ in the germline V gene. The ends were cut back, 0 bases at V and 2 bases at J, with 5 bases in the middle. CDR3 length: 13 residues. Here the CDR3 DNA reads TGCGCCAGCAGCTTGGGGACGAACTATGGCTACACCTTC. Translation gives CASSLGTNYGYTF.

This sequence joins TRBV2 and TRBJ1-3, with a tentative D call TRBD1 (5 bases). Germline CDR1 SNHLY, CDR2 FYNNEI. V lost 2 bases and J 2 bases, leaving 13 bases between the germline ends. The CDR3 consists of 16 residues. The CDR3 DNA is TGTGCCAGCAGTGAACGGGGCCCCAGGACTGGAAACACCATATATTTT. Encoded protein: CASSERGPRTGNTIYF.

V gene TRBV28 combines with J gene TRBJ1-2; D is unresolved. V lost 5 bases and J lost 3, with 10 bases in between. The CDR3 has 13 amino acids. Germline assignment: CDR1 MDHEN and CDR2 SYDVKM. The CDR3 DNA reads TGTGCCAGCAGTCCCGAGGACTACTATGGCTACACCTTC. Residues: CASSPEDYYGYTF.

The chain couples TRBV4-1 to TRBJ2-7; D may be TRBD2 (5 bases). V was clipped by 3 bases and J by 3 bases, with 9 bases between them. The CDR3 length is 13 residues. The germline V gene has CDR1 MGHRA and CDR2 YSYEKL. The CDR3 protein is CASSHPGNYEQYF. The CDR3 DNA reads TGCGCCAGCAGCCACCCGGGGAACTACGAGCAGTACTTC.